This T cell receptor (beta chain) stems from a study of control samples from healthy donors and cancer patients. TCRdb's copy holds only in-frame clones and misses some; the assay was immunoSEQ multiplex PCR. The profile shows over 120,000 clones, just under 95% of them singletons. Germline assignment: CDR1 SGHDN and CDR2 FVKESK. The CDR3 runs 13 residues. Trimming shortened V by 1 base and J by 8 bases, and 11 bases separated the two germline ends. The chain carries TRBV14 and TRBJ1-1; D gene ambiguous. The receptor was isolated from a man in his 60s with colorectal cancer. Sequencing was performed on PBMCs. Here the CDR3 reads CASSQVNRPEAFF. CDR3 nucleotide sequence: TGTGCCAGCAGCCAAGTAAACAGACCCGAAGCTTTCTTT.